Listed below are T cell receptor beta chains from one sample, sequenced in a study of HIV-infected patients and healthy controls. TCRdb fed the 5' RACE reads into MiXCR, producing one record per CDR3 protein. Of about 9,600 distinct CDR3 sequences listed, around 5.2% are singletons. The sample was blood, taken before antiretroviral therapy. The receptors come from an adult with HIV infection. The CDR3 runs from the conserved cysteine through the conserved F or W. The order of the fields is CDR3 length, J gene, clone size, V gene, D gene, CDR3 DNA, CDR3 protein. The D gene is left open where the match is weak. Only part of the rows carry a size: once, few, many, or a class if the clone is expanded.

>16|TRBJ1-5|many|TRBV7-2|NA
TGTGCCAGCAGCTTATACCGGCAGATTAGCAATCAGCCCCAGCATTTT
CASSLYRQISNQPQHF
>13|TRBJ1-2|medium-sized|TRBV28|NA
TGTGCCAGCAGTTTAGGGATCGACTATGGCTACACCTTC
CASSLGIDYGYTF
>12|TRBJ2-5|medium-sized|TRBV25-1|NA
TGTGCCAGCAGTGTGTACCAAGAGACCCAGTACTTC
CASSVYQETQYF
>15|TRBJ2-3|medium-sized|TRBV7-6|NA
TGTGCCAGCAGCTTAAGTCCAGGGCCCACAGATACGCAGTATTTT
CASSLSPGPTDTQYF
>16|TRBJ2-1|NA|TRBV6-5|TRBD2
TGTGCCAGCAGTTACGGTTCTAGCGGTGAAGTCAATGAGCAGTTCTTC
CASSYGSSGEVNEQFF
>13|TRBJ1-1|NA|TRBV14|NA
TGTGCCACCGAACCCGGCAGAGGAGGAGAAGCTTTCTTT
CATEPGRGGEAFF
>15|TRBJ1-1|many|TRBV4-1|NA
TGCGCCAGCAGCCACCAACCAGGGGAACGAAGTGAAGCTTTCTTT
CASSHQPGERSEAFF
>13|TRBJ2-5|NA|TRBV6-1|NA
TGTGCCAGCAGGTGGTGGAAGCAAGAGACCCAGTACTTC
CASRWWKQETQYF
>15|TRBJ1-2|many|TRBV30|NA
TGTGCCTGGAGCCCTCCCGGTTGGAAGGGGGAAGGCTACACCTTC
CAWSPPGWKGEGYTF
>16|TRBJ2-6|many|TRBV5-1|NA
TGCGCCAGCAGCTTGGAGAGGGCGCCTGGGGCCAACGTCCTGACTTTC
CASSLERAPGANVLTF
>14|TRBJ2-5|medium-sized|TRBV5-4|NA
TGTGCCAGCAGCTTGGAGGCGGTTGGGGAGACCCAGTACTTC
CASSLEAVGETQYF
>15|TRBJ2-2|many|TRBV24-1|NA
TGTGCCACCAGTGCCGGACAGTTTAACACCGGGGAGCTGTTTTTT
CATSAGQFNTGELFF
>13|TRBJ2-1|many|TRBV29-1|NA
TGCAGCGCGAGCGGCAGCTCCTACAATGAGCAGTTCTTC
CSASGSSYNEQFF
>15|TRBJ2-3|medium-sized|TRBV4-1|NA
TGCGCCAGCAGCCAAGACAAGGCCCTAGCAAATACGCAGTATTTT
CASSQDKALANTQYF
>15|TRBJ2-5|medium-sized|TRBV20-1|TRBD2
TGCAGTGCTCAACCGACTAGCGGGATACGAGAGACCCAGTACTTC
CSAQPTSGIRETQYF
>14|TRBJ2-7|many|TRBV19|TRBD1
TGTGCCAGTAGTTCCGGGACAGGGGGTTACGAGCAGTACTTC
CASSSGTGGYEQYF
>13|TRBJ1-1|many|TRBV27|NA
TGTGCCAGCAGGGCCATGGGGGACACTGAAGCTTTCTTT
CASRAMGDTEAFF
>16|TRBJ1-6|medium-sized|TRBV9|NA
TGTGCCAGCAGTGCCCCTGGGGGCCAAATTAATTCACCCCTCCACTTT
CASSAPGGQINSPLHF
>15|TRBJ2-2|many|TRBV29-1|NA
TGCAGCGTTGAGGGACTTACCCCGAACACCGGGGAGCTGTTTTTT
CSVEGLTPNTGELFF
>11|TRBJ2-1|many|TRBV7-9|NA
TGTGCCAGCAGCCAAGGACAGGAGCAGTTCTTC
CASSQGQEQFF
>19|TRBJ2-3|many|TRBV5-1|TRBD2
TGCGCCAGCAGCCCGGTGGGCGGGAGGACTCTCCCGCTCACAGATACGCAGTATTTT
CASSPVGGRTLPLTDTQYF
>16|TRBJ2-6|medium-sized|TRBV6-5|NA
TGTGCCAGCAGTTACTCGACTGGGGTCGGGGCCAACGTCCTGACTTTC
CASSYSTGVGANVLTF
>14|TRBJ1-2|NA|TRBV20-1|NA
TGCAGTGCAGGGGACCTTTCGACGAACTATGGCTACACCTTC
CSAGDLSTNYGYTF
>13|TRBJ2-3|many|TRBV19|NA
TGTGCCAGTAGCCCCGTGTGGACAGATACGCAGTATTTT
CASSPVWTDTQYF
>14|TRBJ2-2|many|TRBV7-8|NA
TGTGCCAGCAGCCTGACCCCGTCGGGCGGGGAGCTGTTTTTT
CASSLTPSGGELFF
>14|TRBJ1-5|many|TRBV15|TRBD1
TGTGCCACCAGCTTAGACAGGGTTGAACAGCCCCAGCATTTT
CATSLDRVEQPQHF
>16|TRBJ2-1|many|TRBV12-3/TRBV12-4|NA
TGTGCCAGCAGTTTAGCCTCCCTAGGAACGTATCCTCAGCAGTTCTTC
CASSLASLGTYPQQFF
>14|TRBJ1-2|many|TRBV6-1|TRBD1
TGTGCCAGCACCAGACAGGGTGGAAAGGATGGCTACACCTTC
CASTRQGGKDGYTF
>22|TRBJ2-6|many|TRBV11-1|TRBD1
TGTGCCAGCAGCCTAACCATCGGCTACGGGACAGGGGAAGGTCGAGGGGCCAACGTCCTGACTTTC
CASSLTIGYGTGEGRGANVLTF
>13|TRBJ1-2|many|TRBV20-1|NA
TGCAGTGCCCCGGGGACAACAGGCTATGGCTACACCTTC
CSAPGTTGYGYTF
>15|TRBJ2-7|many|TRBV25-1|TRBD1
TGTGCCAGCAGTGGTTGGACAGGGATCCTGAACGAGCAGTACTTC
CASSGWTGILNEQYF
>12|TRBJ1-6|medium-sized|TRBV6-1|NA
TGTGCCAGCAGTCAGTCCTCCTCACCCCTCCACTTT
CASSQSSSPLHF
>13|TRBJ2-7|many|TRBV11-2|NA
TGTGCCAGCAGCCAGGGGTTTTCCTACGAGCAGTACTTC
CASSQGFSYEQYF
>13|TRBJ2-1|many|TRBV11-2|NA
TGTGCCAGCAGTTCTACAGGAGGGGATGAGCAGTTCTTC
CASSSTGGDEQFF
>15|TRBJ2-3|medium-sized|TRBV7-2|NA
TGTGCCAGCAGCGATCGGGCACTTAGCACAGATACGCAGTATTTT
CASSDRALSTDTQYF
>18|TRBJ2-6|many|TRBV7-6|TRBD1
TGTGCCAGCAGCCCATGGGGACAGGGGGTGTCTGGGGCCAACGTCCTGACTTTC
CASSPWGQGVSGANVLTF
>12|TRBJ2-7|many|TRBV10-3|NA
TGTGCCATCAGAAACAGTAGGTACGAGCAGTACTTC
CAIRNSRYEQYF
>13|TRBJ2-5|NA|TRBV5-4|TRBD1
TGTGCCAGCAGCTCCCGGGACAGGGAGACCCAGTACTTC
CASSSRDRETQYF
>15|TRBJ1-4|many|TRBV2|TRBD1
TGTGCCAGCAGTAGGCCGGACAGGGGCTCTGAAAAACTGTTTTTT
CASSRPDRGSEKLFF
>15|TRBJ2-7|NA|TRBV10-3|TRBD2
TGTGCCATCACCCCGAGCGGCGCGGGAGGAGAAGAGCAGTACTTC
CAITPSGAGGEEQYF
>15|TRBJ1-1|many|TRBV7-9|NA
TGTGCCAGCAGCCCCTTAGAGCGTCTGAACACTGAAGCTTTCTTT
CASSPLERLNTEAFF
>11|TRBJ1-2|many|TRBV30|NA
TGTGCCTGGACGGCTTCCTATGGCTACACCTTC
CAWTASYGYTF
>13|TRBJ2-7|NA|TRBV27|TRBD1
TGTGCCAGGCAGGACAGGGGCATCTACGAGCAGTACTTC
CARQDRGIYEQYF
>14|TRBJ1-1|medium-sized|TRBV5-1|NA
TGCGCCAGCAGCTTTACCGAAGGGCCACCAGAAGCTTTCTTT
CASSFTEGPPEAFF
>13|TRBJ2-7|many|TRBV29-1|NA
TGCAGCGTCCGGACCGTTAGCTCCTACGAGCAGTACTTC
CSVRTVSSYEQYF
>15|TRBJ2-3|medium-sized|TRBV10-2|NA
TGCGCCAGCAGTGAGTCGGGATTTAGCACAGATACGCAGTATTTT
CASSESGFSTDTQYF
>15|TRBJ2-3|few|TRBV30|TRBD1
TGTGCCTGGAAGGGGGCCGTCGGAGTTGCCGATACGCAGTATTTT
CAWKGAVGVADTQYF
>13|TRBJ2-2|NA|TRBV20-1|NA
TGCAGTGCTAGAGATGGGGGCGCCGGGGAGCTGTTTTTT
CSARDGGAGELFF
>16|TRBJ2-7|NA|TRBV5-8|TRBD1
TGTGCCAGCAGCTCGGGACCGGGACAGAGCTCCTACGAGCAGTACTTC
CASSSGPGQSSYEQYF
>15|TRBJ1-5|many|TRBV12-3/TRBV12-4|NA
TGTGCCAGCAGTGCGGACGGAGGGGGAAATCAGCCCCAGCATTTT
CASSADGGGNQPQHF
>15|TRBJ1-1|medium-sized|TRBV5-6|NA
TGTGCCAGCAGCTTGACAGATATAACCTCATCATCTGCTTTCTTT
CASSLTDITSSSAFF
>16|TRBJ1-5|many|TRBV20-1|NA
TGCAGTGCTAGACATGTAGGAACAGTGGGCAATCAGCCCCAGCATTTT
CSARHVGTVGNQPQHF
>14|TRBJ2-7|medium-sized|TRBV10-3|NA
TGTGCCATCAGTGAGTCAAGGGATCAGGGGGAGCAGTACTTC
CAISESRDQGEQYF
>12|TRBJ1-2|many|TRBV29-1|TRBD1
TGCAGCGTTGAGGCAGGGGGTAGTGGCTACACCTTC
CSVEAGGSGYTF
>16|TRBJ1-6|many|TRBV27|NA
TGTGCCAGCAGTTTTGGCCCTAGCTCCTATAATTCACCCCTCCACTTT
CASSFGPSSYNSPLHF
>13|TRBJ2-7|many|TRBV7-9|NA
TGTGCCAGCAGCGGTGTAGGGTCCTACGAGCAGTACTTC
CASSGVGSYEQYF